A single sample is the source of the 10 T cell receptor beta chains below, sequenced in a study of blood T cells in healthy people across ages. A second PCR of 7 to 11 cycles used a sample-barcoded 5' primer and a J-beta primer mix. TCRdb ran MiXCR on the 5' RACE reads and lists one entry per CDR3 protein. Of nearly 800,000 distinct CDR3 sequences listed, more than 55% are singletons. Sequencing input: blood. All receptors derive from a man in his forties in good health.

The V gene is TRBV28, the J gene TRBJ2-4; 9 bases are a match to TRBD1. The tail of the sequence fits TRBJ2-7 better, so the J call may be wrong. Per germline, CDR1 MDHEN and CDR2 SYDVKM. There are 14 residues in the CDR3. The CDR3 DNA is TGTGCCAGCAGCCTGGGACAGGGTGTCGGCGAGCAGTACTTC. It yields the protein CASSLGQGVGEQYF.

The V call is TRBV7-3, the J call TRBJ2-1; maybe TRBD1 (5 bases). Germline-derived CDR1 and CDR2 are SGHTA and FQGTGA. V dropped 3 bases and J dropped 5 bases, with 8 bases sitting between them. CDR3 length: 13 residues. The DNA for the CDR3 is TGTGCCAGCAGCTTTCAGGGTAACAATGAGCAGTTCTTC. Translated, it gives CASSFQGNNEQFF.

V and J are TRBV10-3 and TRBJ1-1; 7 bases line up with TRBD1. Trimming took 7 bases from V and 3 from J; bases not matched to a gene: 5. The CDR3 is 13 residues long. Germline lookup yields CDR1 ENHRY and CDR2 SYGVKD. CDR3 protein: CAIKDRVDTEAFF. The CDR3 coding sequence is TGTGCCATCAAAGACAGGGTGGACACTGAAGCTTTCTTT.

The chain carries TRBV20-1 and TRBJ2-3; D is possibly TRBD2 (7 bases). Germline V CDR1 and CDR2: DFQATT, SNEGSKA (reference sequence). V was clipped by 0 bases and J by 6 bases, with 22 bases between them. The CDR3 length is 17 residues. The CDR3 DNA reads as TGCAGTGCTAGAGATCTATTGGCGGGGGCCTCCGGGGATACGCAGTATTTT. This codes for CSARDLLAGASGDTQYF.

This chain uses TRBV20-1 with TRBJ2-7; 11 bases agree with TRBD2. The J segment lost 6 bases and the V segment lost 6 bases, leaving 10 bases of the junction unmatched. The CDR3 length is 14 residues. Germline CDR1 and CDR2: DFQATT and SNEGSKA (reference sequence). CDR3 nucleotide sequence: TGCAGTGCCCCCCGAGGGGGACTAGCGGTCGAGCAGTACTTC. Amino acid sequence: CSAPRGGLAVEQYF.

The J gene is TRBJ2-1, the V gene TRBV6-1; perhaps TRBD1 as D (5 bases). In germline, CDR1 is MNHNS, CDR2 SASEGT. The CDR3 is 14 amino acids. V dropped 7 bases and J dropped 2 bases, with 12 bases sitting between them. The CDR3 nucleotides read TGTGCCAGCACTAACCAGGGAACCTACAATGAGCAGTTCTTC. As protein: CASTNQGTYNEQFF.

This chain joins TRBV19 and TRBJ1-2; D may be TRBD1 (5 bases). Germline V lookup: CDR1 LNHDA, CDR2 SQIVND (reference sequence). The CDR3 runs 14 residues. The V end was cut by 2 bases, the J end by 3 bases, with 10 bases between. The CDR3 region is CASSIQGIDYGYTF. In DNA form, the CDR3 reads TGTGCCAGTAGTATACAGGGTATTGACTATGGCTACACCTTC. The complete variable domain, with remaining parts taken from reference TRBV19 and TRBJ1-2, reads DGGITQSPKYLFRKEGQNVTLSCEQNLNHDAMYWYRQDPGQGLRLIYYSQIVNDFQKGDIAEGYSVSREKKESFPLTVTSAQKNPTAFYLCASSIQGIDYGYTFGSGTRLTVV.

This clonotype was found a few times. The J gene is TRBJ2-5, the V gene TRBV24-1; D gene uncertain. The CDR3 runs 14 residues. Between the trimmed V and J ends, which lost 6 bases and 4 bases, there was a span of 14 bases. The germline V gene encodes CDR1 KGHDR and CDR2 SFDVKD. CDR3 coding DNA: TGTGCCACCAGTCATAGAGCTTTGGGAGAGACCCAGTACTTC. Translated, it gives CATSHRALGETQYF.

The chain employs TRBV7-2 and TRBJ2-5, with 16 bases lining up with TRBD2. Germline CDR1 reads SGHTA; CDR2 reads FQGNSA. Germline trimming cut 5 bases from V and 5 bases from J; bases unmatched to any gene: 14. The length of the CDR3 is 19 residues. The DNA for the CDR3 is TGTGCCAGCAGCCTCGTCCCGGGGACTAGCGGGGGGGGCAGGGAGACCCAGTACTTC. This encodes CASSLVPGTSGGGRETQYF.

CDR3: CSASSGENTEAFF. In DNA, the CDR3 is TGCAGTGCTAGTTCTGGTGAGAACACTGAAGCTTTCTTT. The chain combines TRBV20-1 with TRBJ1-1, with D unresolved. The germline V gene encodes CDR1 DFQATT and CDR2 SNEGSKA (reference sequence). The CDR3 covers 13 residues. V shed 3 bases and J shed 1 base, with 9 bases lying between them.